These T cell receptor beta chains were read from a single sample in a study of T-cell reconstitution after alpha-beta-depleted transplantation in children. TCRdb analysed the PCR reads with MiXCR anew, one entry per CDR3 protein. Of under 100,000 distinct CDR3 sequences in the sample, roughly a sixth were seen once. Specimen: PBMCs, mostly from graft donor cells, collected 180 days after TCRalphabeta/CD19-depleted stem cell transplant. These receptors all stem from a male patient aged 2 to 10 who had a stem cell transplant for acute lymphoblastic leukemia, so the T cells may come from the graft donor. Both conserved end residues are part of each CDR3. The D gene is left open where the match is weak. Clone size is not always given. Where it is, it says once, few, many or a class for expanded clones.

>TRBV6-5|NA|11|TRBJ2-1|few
TGTGCCAGCAGTTCGGGTTTCGGGGCGTTCTTC
CASSSGFGAFF
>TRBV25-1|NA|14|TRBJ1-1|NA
TGTGCCAGCAGTGAACGGAAAAATAACACTGAAGCTTTCTTT
CASSERKNNTEAFF
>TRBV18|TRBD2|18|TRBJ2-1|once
TGTGCCAGCTCACCCGGGACTAGCGGGGGGGCATTTTACAATGAGCAGTTCTTC
CASSPGTSGGAFYNEQFF
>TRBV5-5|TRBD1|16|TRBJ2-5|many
TGTGCCAGCATCCCTCGCGGGACAGGGGAACAAGAGACCCAGTACTTC
CASIPRGTGEQETQYF
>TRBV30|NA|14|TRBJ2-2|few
TGTGCCTGGAGTGGCCAGGGCAGGACCGGGGAGCTGTTTTTT
CAWSGQGRTGELFF
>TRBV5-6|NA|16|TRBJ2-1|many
TGTGCCAGCAGAAGCTATCGGGATCTTAGGGGCAATGAGCAGTTCTTC
CASRSYRDLRGNEQFF
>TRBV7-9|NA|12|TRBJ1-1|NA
TGTGCCAGCAGCTTGAATCCCACTGAAGCTTTCTTT
CASSLNPTEAFF
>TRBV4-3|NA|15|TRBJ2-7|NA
TGCGCCAGCAGCCAAGATGTAGAGCTGTTCTACGAGCAGTACTTC
CASSQDVELFYEQYF
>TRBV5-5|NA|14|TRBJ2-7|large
TGTGCCAGCAGCTTGGGGTGGGGGCAGGACGAGCAGTACTTC
CASSLGWGQDEQYF
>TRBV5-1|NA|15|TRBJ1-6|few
TGCGCCAGCAGCCTCCGGGACGGGAAGAATTCACCCCTCCACTTT
CASSLRDGKNSPLHF
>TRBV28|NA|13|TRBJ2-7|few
TGTGCCAGCAGTTTCTCAGGGGTGGGAGAGCAGTACTTC
CASSFSGVGEQYF
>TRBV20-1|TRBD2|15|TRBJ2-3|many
TGCAGTGCTAGAGATTACCGGGGGGATACAGATACGCAGTATTTT
CSARDYRGDTDTQYF
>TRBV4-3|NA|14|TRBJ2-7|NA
TGCGCCAGGAGCCAAGACCGGGTTGTGACGGGGCAGTACTTC
CARSQDRVVTGQYF
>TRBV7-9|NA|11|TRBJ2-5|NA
TGTGCCAGCAGGCTCAGAGAGACCCAGTACTTC
CASRLRETQYF
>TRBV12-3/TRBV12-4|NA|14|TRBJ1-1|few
TGTGCCAGCAGTTTATCAGGGCGGAACACTGAAGCTTTCTTT
CASSLSGRNTEAFF
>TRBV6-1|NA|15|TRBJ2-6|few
TGTGCCAGTGTTAAATTCCCTCCGGGGGCCAACGTCCTGACTTTC
CASVKFPPGANVLTF
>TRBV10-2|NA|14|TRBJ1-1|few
TGCGCCAGCAGTGAGTCACCGACAGCCACTGAAGCTTTCTTT
CASSESPTATEAFF
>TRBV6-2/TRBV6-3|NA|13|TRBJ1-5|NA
TGTGCCAGCAGCGGGAGGGAATATCAGCCCCAGCATTTT
CASSGREYQPQHF
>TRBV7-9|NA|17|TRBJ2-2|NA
TGTGCCAGGGGCGCCCCGCTACAGGAATGGGGGACCGGGGAGCTGTTTTTT
CARGAPLQEWGTGELFF
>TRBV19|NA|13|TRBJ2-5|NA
TGTGCCAGTAGTATTGGAGGATTGGAGACCCAGTACTTC
CASSIGGLETQYF
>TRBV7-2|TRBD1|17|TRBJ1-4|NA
TGTGCCAGCAGCCCCTGGGGACAGGGGGCAGCTAATGAAAAACTGTTTTTT
CASSPWGQGAANEKLFF
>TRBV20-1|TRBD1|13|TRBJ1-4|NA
TGCAGTGGACAGGGGGCGATCGATGAAAAACTGTTTTTT
CSGQGAIDEKLFF
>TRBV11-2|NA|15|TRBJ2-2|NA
TGTGCCAGCAGCTACGGAGGGACGGTCACCGGGGAGCTGTTTTTT
CASSYGGTVTGELFF
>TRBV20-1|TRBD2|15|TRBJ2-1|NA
TGCAGTGCTAGAGTAGCGGGGGGCCCCAGGAATGAGCAGTTCTTC
CSARVAGGPRNEQFF
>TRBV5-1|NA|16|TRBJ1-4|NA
TGCGCCAGCAGCGAATCGAAACTCCCCCGGGACAACATACTGTTTTTT
CASSESKLPRDNILFF
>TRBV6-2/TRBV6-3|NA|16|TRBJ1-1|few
TGTGCCAGCAGTTGGTCCTTTCAGGTTATGAACACTGAAGCTTTCTTT
CASSWSFQVMNTEAFF
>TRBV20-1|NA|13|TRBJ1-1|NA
TGCAGTGCCCCGTCCGACAGGAACACTGAAGCTTTCTTT
CSAPSDRNTEAFF
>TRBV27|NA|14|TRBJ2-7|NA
TGTGCCAGCAGTCTCCGAGACGGATTCTACGAGCAGTACTTC
CASSLRDGFYEQYF
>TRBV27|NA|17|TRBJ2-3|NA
TGTGCCAGCAGCCCAAGAGTAGGACTGATCGGCGCAGATACGCATTATTTT
CASSPRVGLIGADTHYF
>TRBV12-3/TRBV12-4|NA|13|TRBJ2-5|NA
TGTGCCAGCAGTTTAGGCAAGGAAGAGACCCAGTACTTC
CASSLGKEETQYF
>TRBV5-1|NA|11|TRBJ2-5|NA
TGCGCCAGCAGCGCCAGAGAGACCCAGTACTTC
CASSARETQYF
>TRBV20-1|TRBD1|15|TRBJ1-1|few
TGCAGTGCTAGAGGGGACAGGAGTTATAACACTGAAGCTTTCTTT
CSARGDRSYNTEAFF
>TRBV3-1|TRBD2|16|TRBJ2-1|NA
TGTGCCAGCAGCCCGAAGCGGGGGCAGAATAAAAATGAGCAGTTCTTC
CASSPKRGQNKNEQFF
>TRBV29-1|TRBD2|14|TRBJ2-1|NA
TGCAGCGTACGGACTAGGTTGGCCCTCAATGAGCAGTTCTTC
CSVRTRLALNEQFF
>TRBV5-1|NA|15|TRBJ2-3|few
TGCGCCAGCAGCTGGAAGGGGTCTAGCACAGATACGCAGTATTTT
CASSWKGSSTDTQYF
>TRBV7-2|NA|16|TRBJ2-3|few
TGTGCCAGCAGCTTAGTGGGCGGGGGCGTCACAGATACGCAGTATTTT
CASSLVGGGVTDTQYF
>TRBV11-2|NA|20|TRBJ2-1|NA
TGTGCCAGCAGATCCTCAGGTGATTCCCCTCTTGGGATCTCCTACAATGAGCAGTTCTTC
CASRSSGDSPLGISYNEQFF
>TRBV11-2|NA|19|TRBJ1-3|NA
TGTGCCAGCAGCTTAAGGCCCGGAATCGGCAGGGAACTTGGAAACACCATATATTTT
CASSLRPGIGRELGNTIYF
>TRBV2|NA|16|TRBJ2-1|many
TGTGCCAGCAGAAACCCGCAGGGAAGGGGTCGAAATGAGCAGTTCTTC
CASRNPQGRGRNEQFF
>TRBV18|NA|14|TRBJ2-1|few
TGTGCCAGCTCACCTTCCGGGACGCGCAATGAGCAGTTCTTC
CASSPSGTRNEQFF
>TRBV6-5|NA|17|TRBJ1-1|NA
TGTGCCAGCAGTTACTCCTCACTCGGGACACTGAACACTGAAGCTTTCTTT
CASSYSSLGTLNTEAFF
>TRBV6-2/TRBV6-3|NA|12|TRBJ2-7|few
TGTGCCAGCAGTCCATCGGACCTCGAGCAGTACTTC
CASSPSDLEQYF
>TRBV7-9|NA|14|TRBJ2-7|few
TGTGCCAGCAGCACCTCTCCCCGGTCCTACGAGCAGTACTTC
CASSTSPRSYEQYF
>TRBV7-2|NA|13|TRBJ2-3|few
TGTGCCAGCAGCTTATCACTAGCAGATACGCAGTATTTT
CASSLSLADTQYF
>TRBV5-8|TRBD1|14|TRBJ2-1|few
TGTGCCAGCAGCCTGGACAGGCTTTTCAATGAGCAGTTCTTC
CASSLDRLFNEQFF
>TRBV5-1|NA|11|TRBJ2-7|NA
TGCGCCAGCAGCTTGGGGGGCGAGCAGTACTTC
CASSLGGEQYF
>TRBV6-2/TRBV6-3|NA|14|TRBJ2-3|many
TGTGCCAGCAGCCCCAGCTGGGGTTTGGATACGCAGTATTTT
CASSPSWGLDTQYF
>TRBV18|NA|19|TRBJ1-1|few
TGTGCCAGCTCACCTAAGGGCCCGTCAGGGTATAGGAGTGGTGCTGAAGCTTTCTTT
CASSPKGPSGYRSGAEAFF
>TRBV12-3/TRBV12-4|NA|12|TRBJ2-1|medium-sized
TGTGCCAGCAGATGGGGGCACAATGAGCAGTTCTTC
CASRWGHNEQFF
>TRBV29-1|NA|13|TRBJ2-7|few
TGCAGCGTTGAAAGGTCGGAGGGGAACGAGCAGTACTTC
CSVERSEGNEQYF
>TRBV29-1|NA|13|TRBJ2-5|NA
TGCAGCGTTTCCCAAACAGGGGAGGGGACCCAGTACTTC
CSVSQTGEGTQYF
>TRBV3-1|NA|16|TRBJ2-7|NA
TGTGCCAGCAGCCAAGAAGCGGGCAGCTACTACTACGAGCAGTACTTC
CASSQEAGSYYYEQYF
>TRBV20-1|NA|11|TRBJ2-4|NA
TGCAGTGCTAGCCTACTCAACATTCAGTACTTC
CSASLLNIQYF
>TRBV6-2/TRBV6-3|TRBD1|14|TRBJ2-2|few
TGTGCCAACACAGGGGACCCGAACACCGGGGAGCTGTTTTTT
CANTGDPNTGELFF
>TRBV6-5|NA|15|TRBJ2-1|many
TGTGCCAGCAGTCGCGGGACGGAGACCAACAATGAGCAGTTCTTC
CASSRGTETNNEQFF